This T cell receptor beta chain was captured in a study of blood T cell repertoires in COVID-19. The protocol was immunoSEQ multiplex PCR, while the TCRdb copy is restricted to in-frame clones and leaves out a portion. The sample has under 250,000 clones, 70% to 90% seen once. Between the trimmed V and J ends, which lost 7 bases and 7 bases, there was a span of 16 bases. There are 13 residues in the CDR3. The V gene's germline CDR1 is MNHEY and CDR2 SVGAGI. The TCR comes from a woman in her seventies with active or convalescent COVID-19. The chain recombines TRBV6-5 with TRBJ2-5; possible D gene TRBD2, 6 bases. The sequencing input was peripheral blood. DNA of the CDR3: TGTGCCAGCACCTCGGCTGGGCGGGGGACCCAGTACTTC. It encodes CASTSAGRGTQYF.